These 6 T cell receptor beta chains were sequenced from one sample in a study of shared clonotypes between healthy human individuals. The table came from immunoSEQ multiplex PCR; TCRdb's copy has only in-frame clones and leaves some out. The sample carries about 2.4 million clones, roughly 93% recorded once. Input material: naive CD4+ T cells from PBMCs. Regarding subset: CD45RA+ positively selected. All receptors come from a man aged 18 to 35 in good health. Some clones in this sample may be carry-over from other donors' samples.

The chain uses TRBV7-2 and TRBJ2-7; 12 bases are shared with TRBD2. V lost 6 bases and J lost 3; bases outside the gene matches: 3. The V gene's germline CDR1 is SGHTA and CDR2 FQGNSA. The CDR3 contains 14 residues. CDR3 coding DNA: TGTGCCAGCAGGGCGACTAGCGGGAGCTACGAGCAGTACTTC. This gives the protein CASRATSGSYEQYF.

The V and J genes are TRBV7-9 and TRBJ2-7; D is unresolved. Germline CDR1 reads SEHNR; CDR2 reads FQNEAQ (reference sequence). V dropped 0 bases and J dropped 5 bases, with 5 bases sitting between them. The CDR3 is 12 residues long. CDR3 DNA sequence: TGTGCCAGCAGCTTAGCGCCGCACGAGCAGTACTTC. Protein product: CASSLAPHEQYF.

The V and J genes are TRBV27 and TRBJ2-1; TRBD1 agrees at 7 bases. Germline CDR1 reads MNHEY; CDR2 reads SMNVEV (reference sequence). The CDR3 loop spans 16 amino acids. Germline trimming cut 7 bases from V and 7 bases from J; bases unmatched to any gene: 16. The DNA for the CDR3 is TGTGCCAGCATCATAGGTTATAGGGGGCGCTCTAATGAGCAGTTCTTC. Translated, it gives CASIIGYRGRSNEQFF.

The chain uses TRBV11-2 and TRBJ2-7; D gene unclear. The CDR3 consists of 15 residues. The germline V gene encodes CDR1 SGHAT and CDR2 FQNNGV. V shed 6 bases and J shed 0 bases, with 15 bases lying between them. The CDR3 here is CASRPSGRYSYEQYF. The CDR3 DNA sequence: TGTGCCAGCAGACCCTCGGGCCGGTACTCCTACGAGCAGTACTTC.

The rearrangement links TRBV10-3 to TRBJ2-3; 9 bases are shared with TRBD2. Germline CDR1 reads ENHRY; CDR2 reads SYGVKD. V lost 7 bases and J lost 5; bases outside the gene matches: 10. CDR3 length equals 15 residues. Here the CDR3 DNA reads TGTGCCATCAATACGGCGGGAGGGCGTGAAGATACGCAGTATTTT. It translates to CAINTAGGREDTQYF.

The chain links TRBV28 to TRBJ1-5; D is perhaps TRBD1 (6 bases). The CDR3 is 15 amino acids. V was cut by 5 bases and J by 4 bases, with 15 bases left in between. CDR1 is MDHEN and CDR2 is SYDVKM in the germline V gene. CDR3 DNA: TGTGCCAGCAGTAATCAGGGGTCCCCTAATCAGCCCCAGCATTTT. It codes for CASSNQGSPNQPQHF.